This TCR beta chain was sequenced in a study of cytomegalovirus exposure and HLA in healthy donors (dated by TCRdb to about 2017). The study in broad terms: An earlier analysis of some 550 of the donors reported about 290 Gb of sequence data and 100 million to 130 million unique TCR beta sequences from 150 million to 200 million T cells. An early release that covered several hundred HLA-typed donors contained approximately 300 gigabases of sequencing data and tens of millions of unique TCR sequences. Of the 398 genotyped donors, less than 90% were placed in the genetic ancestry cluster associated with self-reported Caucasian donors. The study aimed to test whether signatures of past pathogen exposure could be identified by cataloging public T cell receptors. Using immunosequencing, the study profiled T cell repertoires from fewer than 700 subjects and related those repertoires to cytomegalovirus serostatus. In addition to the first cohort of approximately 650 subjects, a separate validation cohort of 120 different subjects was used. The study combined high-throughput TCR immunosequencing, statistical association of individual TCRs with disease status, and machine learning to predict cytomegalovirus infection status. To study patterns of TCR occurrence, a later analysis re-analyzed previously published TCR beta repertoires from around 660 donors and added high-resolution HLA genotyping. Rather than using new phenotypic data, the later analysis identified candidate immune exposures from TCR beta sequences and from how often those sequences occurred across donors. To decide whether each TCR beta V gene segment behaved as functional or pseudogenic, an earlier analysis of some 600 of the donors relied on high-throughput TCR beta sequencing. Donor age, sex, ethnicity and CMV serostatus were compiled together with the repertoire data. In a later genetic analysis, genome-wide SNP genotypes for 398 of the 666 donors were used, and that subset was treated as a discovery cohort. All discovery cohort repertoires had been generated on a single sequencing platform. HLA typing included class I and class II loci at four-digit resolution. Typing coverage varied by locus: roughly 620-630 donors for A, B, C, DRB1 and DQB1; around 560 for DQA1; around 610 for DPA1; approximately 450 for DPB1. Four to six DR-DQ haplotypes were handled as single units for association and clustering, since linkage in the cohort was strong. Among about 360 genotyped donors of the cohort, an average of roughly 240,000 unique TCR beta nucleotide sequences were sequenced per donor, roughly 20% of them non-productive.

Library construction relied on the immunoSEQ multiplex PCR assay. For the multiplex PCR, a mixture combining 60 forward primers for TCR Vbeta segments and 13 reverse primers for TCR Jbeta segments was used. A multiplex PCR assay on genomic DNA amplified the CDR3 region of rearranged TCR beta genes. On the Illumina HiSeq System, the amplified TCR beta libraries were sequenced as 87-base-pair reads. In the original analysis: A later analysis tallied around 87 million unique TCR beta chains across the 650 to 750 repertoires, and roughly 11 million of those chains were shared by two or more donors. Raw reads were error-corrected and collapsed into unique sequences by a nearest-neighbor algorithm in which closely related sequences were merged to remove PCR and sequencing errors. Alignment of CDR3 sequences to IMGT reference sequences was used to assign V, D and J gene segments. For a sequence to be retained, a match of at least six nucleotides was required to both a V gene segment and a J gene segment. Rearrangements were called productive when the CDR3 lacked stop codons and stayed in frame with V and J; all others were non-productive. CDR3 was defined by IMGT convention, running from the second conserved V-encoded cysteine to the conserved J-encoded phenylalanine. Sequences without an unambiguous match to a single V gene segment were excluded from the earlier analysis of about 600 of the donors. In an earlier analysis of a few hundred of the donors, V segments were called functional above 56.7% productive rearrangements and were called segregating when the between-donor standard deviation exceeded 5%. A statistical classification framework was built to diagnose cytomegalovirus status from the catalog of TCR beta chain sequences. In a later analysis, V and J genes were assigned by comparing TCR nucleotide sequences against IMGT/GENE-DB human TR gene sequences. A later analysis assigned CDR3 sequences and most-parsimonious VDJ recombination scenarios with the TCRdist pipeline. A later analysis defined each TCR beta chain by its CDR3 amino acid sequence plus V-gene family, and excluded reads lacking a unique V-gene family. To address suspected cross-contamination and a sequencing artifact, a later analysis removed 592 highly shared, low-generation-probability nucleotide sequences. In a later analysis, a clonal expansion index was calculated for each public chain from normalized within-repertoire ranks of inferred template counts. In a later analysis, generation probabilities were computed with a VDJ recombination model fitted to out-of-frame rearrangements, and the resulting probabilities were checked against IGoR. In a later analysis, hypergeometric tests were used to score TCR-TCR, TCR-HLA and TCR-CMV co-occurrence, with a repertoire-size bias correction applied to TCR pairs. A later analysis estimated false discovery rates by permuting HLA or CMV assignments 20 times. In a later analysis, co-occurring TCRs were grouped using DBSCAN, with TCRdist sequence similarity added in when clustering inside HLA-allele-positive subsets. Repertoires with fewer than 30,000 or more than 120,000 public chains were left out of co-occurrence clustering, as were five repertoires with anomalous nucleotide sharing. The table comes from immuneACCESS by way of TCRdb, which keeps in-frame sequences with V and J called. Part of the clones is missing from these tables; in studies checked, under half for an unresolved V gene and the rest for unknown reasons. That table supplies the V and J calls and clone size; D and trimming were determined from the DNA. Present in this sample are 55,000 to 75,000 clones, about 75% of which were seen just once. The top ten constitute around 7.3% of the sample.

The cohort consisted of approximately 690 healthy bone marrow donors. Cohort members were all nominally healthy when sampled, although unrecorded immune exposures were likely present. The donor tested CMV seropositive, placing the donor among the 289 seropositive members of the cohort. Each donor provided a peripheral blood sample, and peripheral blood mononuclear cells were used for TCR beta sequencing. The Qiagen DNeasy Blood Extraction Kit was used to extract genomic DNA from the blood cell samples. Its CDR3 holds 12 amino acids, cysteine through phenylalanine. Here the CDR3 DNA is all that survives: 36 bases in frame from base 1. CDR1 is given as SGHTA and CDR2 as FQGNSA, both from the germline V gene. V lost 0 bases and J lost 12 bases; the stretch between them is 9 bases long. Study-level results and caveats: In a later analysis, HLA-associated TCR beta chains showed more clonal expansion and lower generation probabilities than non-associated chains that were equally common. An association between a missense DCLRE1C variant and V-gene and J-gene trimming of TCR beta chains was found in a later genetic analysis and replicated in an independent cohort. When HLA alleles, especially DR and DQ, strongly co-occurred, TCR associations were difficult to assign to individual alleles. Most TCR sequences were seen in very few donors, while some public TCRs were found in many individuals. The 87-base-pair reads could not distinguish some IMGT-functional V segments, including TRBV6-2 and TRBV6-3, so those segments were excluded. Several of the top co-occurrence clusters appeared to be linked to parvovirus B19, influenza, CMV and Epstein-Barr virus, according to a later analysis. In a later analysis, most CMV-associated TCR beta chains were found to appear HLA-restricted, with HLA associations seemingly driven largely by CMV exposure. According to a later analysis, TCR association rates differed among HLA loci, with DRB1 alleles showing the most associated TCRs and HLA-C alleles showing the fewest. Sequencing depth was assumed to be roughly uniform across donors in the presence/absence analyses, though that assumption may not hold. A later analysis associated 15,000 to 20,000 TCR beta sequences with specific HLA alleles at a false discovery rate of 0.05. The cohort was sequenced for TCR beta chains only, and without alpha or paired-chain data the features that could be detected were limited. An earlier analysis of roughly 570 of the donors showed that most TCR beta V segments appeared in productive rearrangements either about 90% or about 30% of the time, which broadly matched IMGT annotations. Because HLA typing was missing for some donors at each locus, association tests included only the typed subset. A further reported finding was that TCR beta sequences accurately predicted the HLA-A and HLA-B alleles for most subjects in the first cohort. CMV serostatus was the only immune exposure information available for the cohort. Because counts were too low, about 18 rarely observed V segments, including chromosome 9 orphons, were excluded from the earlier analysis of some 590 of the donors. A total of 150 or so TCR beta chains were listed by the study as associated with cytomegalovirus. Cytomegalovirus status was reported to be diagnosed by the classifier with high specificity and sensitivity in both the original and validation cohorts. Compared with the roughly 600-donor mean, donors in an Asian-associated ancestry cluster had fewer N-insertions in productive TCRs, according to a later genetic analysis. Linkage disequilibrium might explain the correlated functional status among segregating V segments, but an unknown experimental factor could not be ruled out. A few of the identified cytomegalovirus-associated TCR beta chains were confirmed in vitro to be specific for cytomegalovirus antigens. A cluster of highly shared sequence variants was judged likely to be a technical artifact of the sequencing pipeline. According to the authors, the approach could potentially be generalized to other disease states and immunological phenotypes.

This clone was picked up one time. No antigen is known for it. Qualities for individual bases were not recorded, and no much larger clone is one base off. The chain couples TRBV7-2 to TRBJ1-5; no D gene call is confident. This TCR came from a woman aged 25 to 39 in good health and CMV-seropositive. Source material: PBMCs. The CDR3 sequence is CASSLANKNQHF. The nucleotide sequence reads TGTGCCAGCAGCTTAGCTAACAAAAACCAGCATTTT.